A selection of T cell receptor beta chains follows, all from one sample in a study of blood T cell repertoires in COVID-19. The assay was immunoSEQ multiplex PCR, and TCRdb's table has in-frame clones only and misses some. The sample contains approximately 49,000 clones, around 65% of which appear only once. The sample was peripheral blood. These TCRs come from a woman aged 70 to 79 with acute or convalescent COVID-19. CDR3s include the opening cysteine and the closing phenylalanine or tryptophan. D genes are given only for firm matches. Only some rows state a clone size, as once, few, many or a class for expanded clones.

j_gene,abundance,v_gene,d_gene,CDR3aa,CDR3nt
TRBJ1-1,once,TRBV9,TRBD1,CASSPDRVFTEAFF,TGTGCCAGCAGCCCGGACAGGGTTTTCACTGAAGCTTTCTTT
TRBJ2-7,few,TRBV10-3,TRBD1,CAIRGDRVGYEQYF,TGTGCCATCAGGGGTGACAGGGTTGGCTACGAGCAGTACTTC
TRBJ1-2,-,TRBV18,-,CASSPDRSYGYTF,TGTGCCAGCTCACCCGACAGGTCCTATGGCTACACCTTC
TRBJ2-4,once,TRBV5-1,-,CASSLESDSDIQYF,TGCGCCAGCAGCTTGGAGAGCGATAGTGACATTCAGTACTTC
TRBJ1-2,-,TRBV4-1,-,CASSQRRGSYGYTF,TGCGCCAGCAGCCAAAGGAGAGGTAGCTATGGCTACACCTTC
TRBJ2-7,few,TRBV10-2,TRBD2,CASSDSSGPYEQYF,TGCGCCAGCAGTGATAGTAGCGGGCCCTACGAGCAGTACTTC
TRBJ2-5,-,TRBV7-9,-,CASSFLGGTLETQYF,TGTGCCAGCAGCTTCCTTGGAGGTACTTTAGAGACCCAGTACTTC
TRBJ2-1,many,TRBV5-1,TRBD2,CASSHGTGLAHTYNEQFF,TGCGCCAGCAGCCACGGAACCGGACTAGCGCATACCTACAATGAGCAGTTCTTC
TRBJ2-1,-,TRBV30,-,CAWSGGAASSYNEQFF,TGTGCCTGGAGTGGGGGCGCGGCGAGCTCCTACAATGAGCAGTTCTTC
TRBJ1-2,-,TRBV18,-,CASSPRQTPNYGYTF,TGTGCCAGCTCACCGCGGCAGACCCCTAACTATGGCTACACCTTC
TRBJ1-6,-,TRBV4-2,-,CASSENSPLHF,TGTGCCAGCAGCGAGAATTCACCCCTCCACTTT
TRBJ2-7,few,TRBV2,TRBD1,CASSEAGQVYEQYF,TGTGCCAGCAGTGAAGCGGGACAGGTTTACGAGCAGTACTTC
TRBJ2-1,few,TRBV7-9,-,CASSLYGRGANEQFF,TGTGCCAGCAGCTTATACGGTCGGGGGGCAAATGAGCAGTTCTTC
TRBJ2-1,few,TRBV7-9,TRBD2,CASSPNGGLNEQFF,TGTGCCAGCAGCCCAAACGGGGGGTTAAATGAGCAGTTCTTC
TRBJ1-2,-,TRBV29-1,-,CSVEGPGNYGYTF,TGCAGCGTTGAAGGGCCCGGGAACTATGGCTACACCTTC
TRBJ1-4,few,TRBV18,-,CASSPRRTSGPRLTNEKLFF,TGTGCCAGCTCACCCCGACGTACCAGCGGGCCGCGGTTGACTAATGAAAAACTGTTTTTT
TRBJ2-7,-,TRBV6-2/TRBV6-3,TRBD2,CASSYPRERDSYEQYF,TGTGCCAGCAGTTACCCGCGGGAGCGCGACTCCTACGAGCAGTACTTC
TRBJ1-2,few,TRBV5-4,TRBD1,CASSLQQGSVEGYTF,TGTGCCAGCAGCTTACAACAGGGGTCCGTGGAGGGCTACACCTTC
TRBJ2-3,-,TRBV6-4,-,CASSRGDNTDTQYF,TGTGCCAGCAGTCGGGGGGACAACACAGATACGCAGTATTTT
TRBJ1-1,-,TRBV20-1,-,CSALTNTEAFF,TGCAGTGCACTCACGAACACTGAAGCTTTCTTT
TRBJ2-2,-,TRBV7-3,TRBD1,CASSLDNIGQGGNTGELFF,TGTGCCAGCAGCTTAGATAATATCGGACAGGGGGGGAACACCGGGGAGCTGTTTTTT
TRBJ1-3,-,TRBV5-1,TRBD1,CASSLAPTGASGNTIYF,TGCGCCAGCAGCTTGGCCCCGACAGGGGCATCTGGAAACACCATATATTTT
TRBJ2-7,-,TRBV6-1,-,CASSEVGGNGEQYF,TGTGCCAGCAGTGAAGTAGGGGGTAATGGGGAGCAGTACTTC
TRBJ1-2,-,TRBV6-5,-,CASSFLPNGYGYTF,TGTGCCAGCAGTTTTCTACCTAATGGCTATGGCTACACCTTC
TRBJ1-1,-,TRBV11-3,-,CASSSSQGNTEAFF,TGTGCCAGCAGCTCGTCACAGGGTAACACTGAAGCTTTCTTT
TRBJ1-1,-,TRBV6-1,-,CASSESGGNTEAFF,TGTGCCAGCAGTGAAAGCGGGGGGAACACTGAAGCTTTCTTT
TRBJ1-2,-,TRBV7-2,-,CASSLARGGVSGYTF,TGTGCCAGCAGCTTAGCGCGGGGGGGGGTTTCTGGCTACACCTTC
TRBJ2-3,many,TRBV9,TRBD2,CASSPPPGGGSDTQYF,TGTGCCAGCAGCCCACCCCCCGGCGGGGGAAGCGATACGCAGTATTTT
TRBJ2-2,few,TRBV20-1,-,CSARVSSVNTGELFF,TGCAGTGCTCGTGTTTCTAGCGTAAACACCGGGGAGCTGTTTTTT
TRBJ1-3,few,TRBV7-2,-,CASSSYPARGNTIYF,TGTGCCAGCAGCTCCTACCCTGCGCGCGGAAACACCATATATTTT
TRBJ2-5,-,TRBV7-2,-,CASSLEFGETQYF,TGTGCCAGCAGCTTAGAGTTCGGAGAGACCCAGTACTTC